Below, 22 T cell receptor beta chains from the same sample are listed, as sequenced in a study of human thymus T cells. Clones were read by immunoSEQ multiplex PCR, and TCRdb kept only the in-frame ones, dropping some. The repertoire consists of about 78,000 clones, with about 96% occurring once and the leading ten covering roughly 0.03%. Thymus was obtained from resections taken during corrective heart surgery. Sequenced input: thymus tissue. These receptors all come from a boy under two years old with a congenital heart defect but otherwise immunologically healthy.

This chain connects TRBV7-8 to TRBJ2-1; D possibly corresponds to TRBD1 (5 bases). The CDR3 is 12 amino acids. Germline CDR1 and CDR2: SGHVS and FQNEAQ. The ends were cut back, 6 bases at V and 6 bases at J, with 9 bases in the middle. DNA of the CDR3: TGTGCCAGCAGTGGGGCAGCCAATGAGCAGTTCTTC. It specifies CASSGAANEQFF.

This chain links TRBV4-3 with TRBJ1-2, with D perhaps matching TRBD1 (5 bases). CDR3 length: 15 residues. In germline, CDR1 is LGHNA, CDR2 YSLEER. V was cut by 3 bases and J by 3 bases, with 14 bases left in between. The CDR3 loop is CASSHNATGYYGYTF. CDR3 in DNA: TGCGCCAGCAGCCACAACGCCACAGGATACTATGGCTACACCTTC.

This sequence joins TRBV6-5 and TRBJ2-3; D gene uncertain. Deletions cut 2 bases from V and 6 bases from J, with 12 bases between. This CDR3 comprises 14 residues. Per the germline V gene, CDR1 is MNHEY and CDR2 is SVGAGI. CDR3 DNA sequence: TGTGCCAGCAGTTACACTAAATGGGGTGATACGCAGTATTTT. It yields the protein CASSYTKWGDTQYF.

This rearrangement joins TRBV19 to TRBJ1-5; D is possibly TRBD1 (6 bases). Trimming left V 3 bases short and J 0 bases short, with 9 bases between. CDR1 and CDR2 from the germline V gene are LNHDA and SQIVND (reference sequence). The CDR3 runs 15 residues. In DNA form, the CDR3 reads TGTGCCAGTAGTATCCGGACAGATAGCAATCAGCCCCAGCATTTT. Translated, it gives CASSIRTDSNQPQHF.

The chain employs TRBV13 and TRBJ1-3; 7 positions match TRBD1. The CDR3 loop spans 15 amino acids. Trimming cost V 5 bases and J 7 bases; bases outside gene matches: 11. Germline V lookup: CDR1 PRHDT, CDR2 FYEKMQ (reference sequence). The CDR3 coding sequence is TGTGCCAGCAGCGTCCTGACAGGGACGTGTAACACCATATATTTT. Amino acid sequence: CASSVLTGTCNTIYF.

The V call is TRBV4-1, the J call TRBJ1-5; no reliable D call. The V gene lost 2 bases and the J gene lost 0 bases, with 14 bases spanning the gap. The V gene's germline CDR1 is MGHRA and CDR2 YSYEKL. The CDR3 is 17 amino acids. CDR3 in DNA: TGCGCCAGCAGCCAATTCTCCAGAATTAATAGCAATCAGCCCCAGCATTTT. Translation: CASSQFSRINSNQPQHF.

The chain has TRBV5-3 and TRBJ1-2; D unresolved. TRBV5-3 is an ORF for which the function is uncertain. CDR3 length equals 16 residues. V shed 0 bases and J shed 3 bases, with 15 bases lying between them. CDR3 in DNA: TGTGCCAGAAGCTTGGGGTTGCCAGTCCCTTACTATGGCTACACCTTC. As protein: CARSLGLPVPYYGYTF.

The chain combines TRBV5-1 with TRBJ2-7; the match to TRBD1 covers 9 bases. There are 21 residues in the CDR3. The V segment lost 0 bases and the J segment 0 bases; nucleotides outside the gene matches: 19. Germline assignment: CDR1 SGHRS and CDR2 YFSETQ. The CDR3 sequence: CASSLDGSGQGNIAGSYEQYF. CDR3 coding DNA: TGCGCCAGCAGCTTGGATGGCTCGGGACAGGGTAATATAGCGGGCTCCTACGAGCAGTACTTC.

The chain uses TRBV30 and TRBJ2-7; unclear D gene. The V gene lost 8 bases and the J gene lost 2 bases, with 10 bases spanning the gap. This CDR3 contains 11 residues. In germline, CDR1 is GTSNPN, CDR2 SVGIG (reference sequence). The CDR3 reads CATASAYEQYF. CDR3 sequence (DNA): TGTGCCACCGCCTCGGCCTACGAGCAGTACTTC. The variable domain in full, completed from reference TRBV30 and TRBJ2-7, reads SQTIHQWPATLVQPVGSPLSLECTVEGTSNPNLYWYRQAAGRGLQLLFYSVGIGQISSEVPQNLSASRPQDRQFILSSKKLLLSDSGFYLCATASAYEQYFGPGTRLTVT.

V is TRBV11-3 and J is TRBJ2-7, with 11 bases lining up with TRBD2. Germline V lookup: CDR1 SGHNT, CDR2 YENEEA. CDR3 length equals 17 residues. The J segment lost 2 bases and the V segment lost 1 base, leaving 7 bases of the junction unmatched. CDR3 nucleotides: TGTGCCAGCAGCTTAGCGGCTAGCGGGGGGCCTCCCTACGAGCAGTACTTC. Amino acid sequence: CASSLAASGGPPYEQYF.

The chain uses TRBV9 and TRBJ2-4; 12 nucleotides line up with TRBD2. CDR1 and CDR2 from the germline V gene are SGDLS and YYNGEE. Trimming cost V 0 bases and J 8 bases; bases outside gene matches: 9. This CDR3 is 17 amino acids long. The CDR3 DNA reads TGTGCCAGCAGCGTAGGGGAAACTAGCGGGGGGTTGCACATTCAGTACTTC. It translates to CASSVGETSGGLHIQYF.

This rearrangement joins TRBV5-5 to TRBJ1-2, with D possibly matching TRBD1 (5 bases). Between the trimmed V and J ends, which lost 0 bases and 9 bases, there was a span of 12 bases. This CDR3 is built from 13 residues. Germline CDR1 and CDR2: SGHKS and YYEKEE (reference sequence). CDR3 nucleotide sequence: TGTGCCAGCAGCTTGGTTAGGGGCGGATGCTACACCTTC. It is translated as CASSLVRGGCYTF.

This chain joins TRBV4-2 and TRBJ2-5; the D call may be TRBD1 or TRBD2 (6 bases each). Per the germline V gene, CDR1 is LGHNA and CDR2 is YNFKEQ. V was cut by 0 bases and J by 4 bases, with 18 bases left in between. The CDR3 is 17 residues long. In DNA, the CDR3 is TGTGCCAGCAGCCAAGAGGGAACAGGGAGGTGTAGAGAGACCCAGTACTTC. Protein product: CASSQEGTGRCRETQYF.

V and J are TRBV6-1 and TRBJ2-5; 7 positions agree with TRBD2. The CDR3 spans 13 residues. CDR1 and CDR2 (germline): MNHNS, SASEGT. V was clipped by 6 bases and J by 5 bases; unmatched bases: 6. CDR3: CASRAGEGETQYF. The CDR3 DNA follows: TGTGCCAGCAGGGCGGGGGAAGGTGAGACCCAGTACTTC.

The chain has TRBV5-5 and TRBJ1-2; TRBD1 might be the D (6 bases). Germline V CDR1 and CDR2: SGHKS, YYEKEE (reference sequence). CDR3 size: 17 residues. V shed 3 bases and J shed 5 bases, with 23 bases lying between them. CDR3 sequence reads: CASSSPGHVLTRYGYTF. The CDR3 bases are TGTGCCAGCAGCTCCCCGGGACATGTCCTAACGAGGTATGGCTACACCTTC.

Written as DNA, the CDR3 is TGCAGTGCTAGGGGGTACTATGGCTACACCTTC. As protein: CSARGYYGYTF. The rearrangement joins TRBV20-1 to TRBJ1-2, with D unresolved. This CDR3 is 11 amino acids long. Looked up from germline, CDR1 is DFQATT and CDR2 is SNEGSKA (reference sequence). The V and J ends lost 3 bases and 3 bases respectively, with 5 bases between them.

V gene TRBV25-1 combines with J gene TRBJ1-6; D uncertain. Trimming stripped 1 base from V and 0 bases from J, with 7 bases between. This CDR3 comprises 16 residues. Germline CDR1 and CDR2: MGHDK and SYGVNS. The CDR3 coding sequence is TGTGCCAGCAGTGAATTCGGTAGCTCCTATAATTCACCCCTCCACTTT. Amino acids: CASSEFGSSYNSPLHF. Combining the CDR3 with reference TRBV25-1 and TRBJ1-6 gives the whole variable domain EADIYQTPRYLVIGTGKKITLECSQTMGHDKMYWYQQDPGMELHLIHYSYGVNSTEKGDLSSESTVSRIRTEHFPLTLESARPSHTSQYLCASSEFGSSYNSPLHFGNGTRLTVT.

The chain couples TRBV2 to TRBJ2-1; D ambiguous. CDR1 is SNHLY, CDR2 FYNNEI, per germline. The CDR3 is 15 residues long. Trimming removed 10 bases from V and 1 base from J, with 17 bases in between. The CDR3 reads CATQEPLGSYNEQFF. CDR3 DNA sequence: TGTGCCACCCAGGAACCCCTGGGGTCCTACAATGAGCAGTTCTTC.

The chain links TRBV5-6 to TRBJ1-6; 8 bases fit TRBD1. The V segment lost 4 bases and the J segment 10 bases; nucleotides outside the gene matches: 7. CDR1 and CDR2 from the germline V gene are SGHDT and YYEEEE. The CDR3 is made up of 14 amino acids. CDR3 sequence: CASSRTQGASPLHF. In DNA form, the CDR3 reads TGTGCCAGCAGCCGAACGCAGGGGGCGTCACCCCTCCACTTT.

The genes are TRBV28 and TRBJ2-7; 8 positions agree with TRBD1. V shed 6 bases, J shed 2 bases, and the junction held 12 bases outside the gene matches. Germline V gene data show CDR1 as MDHEN and CDR2 as SYDVKM. CDR3 length: 16 residues. CDR3 nucleotides: TGTGCCAGCAGGATAAACCGACAGGGGAGTACCTACGAGCAGTACTTC. Its protein is CASRINRQGSTYEQYF.

The V gene is TRBV27, the J gene TRBJ1-5; the D gene is possibly TRBD1 (6 bases). Germline V gives CDR1 MNHEY, CDR2 SMNVEV (reference sequence). This CDR3 has 13 amino acids. Trimming removed 6 bases at V and 9 bases at J, with 15 bases between. CDR3 in DNA: TGTGCCAGCAGGTACAGGGCCTTGGGGCCCCAGCATTTT. This encodes CASRYRALGPQHF.

This chain uses TRBV20-1 with TRBJ1-2; no clear D gene. Between the trimmed V and J ends, which lost 5 bases and 4 bases, there was a span of 5 bases. In germline, CDR1 is DFQATT, CDR2 SNEGSKA (reference sequence). The CDR3 extends over 10 amino acids. For the CDR3, the DNA is TGCAGTGCTTACACCTATGGCTACACCTTC. It codes for CSAYTYGYTF.